This T cell receptor beta chain appears in the sequencing data of a study of shared clonotypes between healthy human individuals. The study, taken as a whole, reports: With few donors, the genetic and exposure-history diversity represented was limited. Naive CD4 clonotypes overlapped across a handful of donors at roughly 5.1%.

Regarding this clone: Its specificity is not known.

Looked up from germline, CDR1 is SEHNR and CDR2 is FQNEAQ (reference sequence). The J segment lost 7 bases and the V segment lost 3 bases, leaving 4 bases of the junction unmatched. This CDR3 contains 14 residues. Assay: immunoSEQ multiplex PCR; the TCRdb copy retains only in-frame clones and omits some. In the table there are roughly 1,000,000 clones, roughly 74% of which are singletons. This TCR was sampled from a man aged 18-30 years in good health. Some clones in this sample may be carry-over from other donors' samples. The chain combines TRBV7-9 with TRBJ2-1; 9 bases are a match to TRBD1. Sequencing input: memory CD4+ T cells from PBMCs. The subset was: CD45RA-negative fraction. The CDR3 loop reads CASSFRTGANEQFF. In DNA, the CDR3 is TGTGCCAGCAGCTTCAGGACAGGGGCAAATGAGCAGTTCTTC. Full variable domain (outside the CDR3, taken from reference TRBV7-9 and TRBJ2-1): DTGVSQNPRHKITKRGQNVTFRCDPISEHNRLYWYRQTLGQGPEFLTYFQNEAQLEKSRLLSDRFSAERPKGSFSTLEIQRTEQGDSAMYLCASSFRTGANEQFFGPGTRLTVL.